Below are 20 T cell receptor beta chains sequenced from a single sample in a study of beta chain features in type 1 diabetes (dated by TCRdb to 2017 to 2018). Receptor amplification or capture employed the immunoSEQ multiplex PCR assay. The entire isolated RNA was reverse transcribed using the High Capacity cDNA Reverse Transcription Kit, and thus expressed TCRB transcripts were sequenced. TCRdb took this table from immuneACCESS and kept in-frame rearrangements with V and J called. Such tables lack part of the clones; where checked against another copy, unresolved V genes explain under half of the gap, and the rest is unexplained. Across this sample there are a few hundred thousand clones, with around 14% seen only once. Around 0.035% of the sample comes from the top ten. Sequencing was done on a sample of naive CD4+ T cells from blood. Reading the label with the study, this specimen's cell subset or site is: true naive CD4+ T cells. The receptors were sampled from a man aged 25-45 years in good health.

This chain uses TRBV19 with TRBJ2-3, with D possibly TRBD1 on 5 matching bases. Germline V lookup: CDR1 LNHDA, CDR2 SQIVND (reference sequence). Trimming stripped 5 bases from V and 1 base from J, with 16 bases between. The length of the CDR3 is 16 residues. CDR3 region: CASSPLQGVGTDTQYF. The CDR3 DNA is TGTGCCAGTAGTCCCCTCCAAGGGGTGGGCACAGATACGCAGTATTTT. The variable domain in full, completed from reference TRBV19 and TRBJ2-3, reads DGGITQSPKYLFRKEGQNVTLSCEQNLNHDAMYWYRQDPGQGLRLIYYSQIVNDFQKGDIAEGYSVSREKKESFPLTVTSAQKNPTAFYLCASSPLQGVGTDTQYFGPGTRLTVL.

The chain uses TRBV9 and TRBJ2-1; D is ambiguous. Germline CDR1 SGDLS, CDR2 YYNGEE. This CDR3 spans 14 amino acids. Trimming cost V 3 bases and J 10 bases, with 17 bases left between them. CDR3 nucleotide sequence: TGTGCCAGCAGCGCAGGAGACCTAACGCGGGAGCAGTTCTTC. Encoded protein: CASSAGDLTREQFF.

This clone was counted only a few times. The gene calls are TRBV5-1 and TRBJ2-5, with TRBD2 identical over 9 bases. CDR1 and CDR2 (germline): SGHRS, YFSETQ. Losses at the gene ends were 0 bases for V and 1 base for J; bases not matched to a gene: 7. CDR3 length equals 17 residues. The CDR3 DNA sequence: TGCGCCAGCAGCTTGGCCAATCCGACTAGCGGCCAAGAGACCCAGTACTTC. This sequence encodes CASSLANPTSGQETQYF. The full variable domain, rest sourced from reference TRBV5-1 and TRBJ2-5, is KAGVTQTPRYLIKTRGQQVTLSCSPISGHRSVSWYQQTPGQGLQFLFEYFSETQRNKGNFPGRFSGRQFSNSRSEMNVSTLELGDSALYLCASSLANPTSGQETQYFGPGTRLLVL.

The table lists this clone with a few counts. This chain joins TRBV18 and TRBJ1-1; possible D gene TRBD1, 6 bases. This CDR3 comprises 17 residues. Germline-derived CDR1 and CDR2 are KGHSH and LQKENI. V shed 2 bases and J shed 4 bases, with 20 bases lying between them. CDR3 loop: CASSPRVAGAISTEAFF. The CDR3, as DNA: TGTGCCAGCTCACCAAGAGTGGCGGGGGCCATTAGCACTGAAGCTTTCTTT. The entire variable domain, with the rest obtained from reference TRBV18 and TRBJ1-1, is as follows: NAGVMQNPRHLVRRRGQEARLRCSPMKGHSHVYWYRQLPEEGLKFMVYLQKENIIDESGMPKERFSAEFPKEGPSILRIQQVVRGDSAAYFCASSPRVAGAISTEAFFGQGTRLTVV.

This clone was observed a handful of times. The V call is TRBV9, the J call TRBJ2-5; the D call may be TRBD1 or TRBD2 (6 bases each). There are 15 residues in the CDR3. Per germline, CDR1 SGDLS and CDR2 YYNGEE. Trimming cost V 3 bases and J 0 bases, with 12 bases left between them. The CDR3 is CASSEKGDYQETQYF. CDR3 coding DNA: TGTGCCAGCAGCGAAAAGGGGGACTACCAAGAGACCCAGTACTTC.

The chain employs TRBV7-2 and TRBJ1-5; weak D call: TRBD1 (6 bases). V was pared by 5 bases and J by 4 bases, with 15 bases between. The germline gives CDR1 SGHTA, CDR2 FQGNSA. The CDR3 length is 15 residues. The CDR3 DNA reads TGTGCCAGCAGCCCCAGGACAGCCGAAAATCAGCCCCAGCATTTT. It is translated as CASSPRTAENQPQHF.

Note on this clone: Relative to the germline gene, one junction end is altered; a read error may explain this. This chain links TRBV7-7 with TRBJ2-2; TRBD1 agrees at 7 bases. In germline, CDR1 is SSHAT, CDR2 FNYEAQ (reference sequence). The CDR3 runs to 17 residues. Written as DNA, the CDR3 is TGTGCTAGCAGCTCCGGTGCTGTGACAGGGTGGACCGGGGAGCTGTTTTTT. Protein sequence: CASSSGAVTGWTGELFF.

This clone was seen only a few times. The chain couples TRBV4-3 to TRBJ2-6; D remains ambiguous. Germline lookup yields CDR1 LGHNA and CDR2 YSLEER. The V end lost 0 bases, the J end lost 4 bases, and 7 bases lay between the germline ends. This CDR3 has 15 residues. The CDR3 nucleotides read TGCGCCAGCAGCCAAGATTTGCGGGGGGCCAACGTCCTGACTTTC. Its protein product is CASSQDLRGANVLTF.

The genes are TRBV9 and TRBJ1-1, with D maybe TRBD1 (6 bases). The CDR3 has 17 residues. Trimming removed 3 bases from V and 1 base from J, with 19 bases in between. Germline V gene lookup returns CDR1 SGDLS and CDR2 YYNGEE. CDR3 amino acids: CASSGSRGAFPNTEAFF. The CDR3 bases are TGTGCCAGCAGCGGGTCTCGGGGGGCGTTTCCGAACACTGAAGCTTTCTTT.

The V and J genes are TRBV7-2 and TRBJ2-7; 7 bases line up with TRBD2. This CDR3 contains 17 residues. J was trimmed by 3 bases and V by 0 bases; bases with no gene match: 11. The germline gives CDR1 SGHTA, CDR2 FQGNSA. The CDR3 nucleotides are TGTGCCAGCAGCTTAGCCCTGGTTGGGACTACGGTCTACGAGCAGTACTTC. Translated: CASSLALVGTTVYEQYF.

V gene TRBV6-5 combines with J gene TRBJ1-2, with 9 bases aligning to TRBD1. Germline trimming cut 0 bases from V and 1 base from J; bases unmatched to any gene: 3. Germline CDR1 is MNHEY and CDR2 is SVGAGI. The CDR3 is made up of 16 amino acids. CDR3 region: CASSYSGQGHNYGYTF. CDR3 in DNA: TGTGCCAGCAGTTACTCGGGACAGGGCCATAACTATGGCTACACCTTC.

This chain connects TRBV29-1 to TRBJ2-7, with 11 nucleotides matching TRBD1. V was clipped by 4 bases and J by 4 bases; unmatched bases: 6. This CDR3 has 14 residues. Germline lookup yields CDR1 SQVTM and CDR2 ANQGSEA. DNA for the CDR3: TGCAGCGTTGGGACAGGGGGCAATCAATACGAGCAGTACTTC. It codes for CSVGTGGNQYEQYF.

This sequence joins TRBV18 and TRBJ2-7, with D maybe TRBD1 (6 bases). The length of the CDR3 is 14 residues. The germline gives CDR1 KGHSH, CDR2 LQKENI. V was clipped by 1 base and J by 6 bases, with 13 bases between them. DNA of the CDR3: TGTGCCAGCTCACCACGGGACACCACGGCCGAGCAGTACGTC. Translation gives CASSPRDTTAEQYV.

The chain joins TRBV10-1 to TRBJ2-3; D possibly matches TRBD1 or TRBD2 (5 bases each). This CDR3 region has 15 residues. V was shortened by 4 bases and J by 1 base, with 12 bases between the two germline ends. Germline V CDR1 and CDR2: WNHNN, SYGVQD (reference sequence). The CDR3 loop is CASSVDLGGTDTQYF. The CDR3 DNA follows: TGCGCCAGCAGTGTTGACTTGGGGGGCACAGATACGCAGTATTTT.

Here the CDR3 reads CAISTDRDGTQYF. The CDR3 coding sequence is TGTGCCATCAGCACTGACAGGGACGGTACGCAGTATTTT. This rearrangement joins TRBV10-3 to TRBJ2-3; TRBD1 agrees at 7 bases. This CDR3 contains 13 residues. Germline values: CDR1 ENHRY, CDR2 SYGVKD. The trim removed 6 bases at V and 8 bases at J, leaving 8 bases unmatched.

The V call is TRBV18, the J call TRBJ2-7, with D possibly TRBD2 on 6 matching bases. Germline CDR1 and CDR2: KGHSH and LQKENI. CDR3 length: 15 amino acids. Trimming took 6 bases from V and 3 from J, leaving 18 bases between them. In DNA, the CDR3 is TGTGCCAGCTCCAACCCGGGACTGCTGGTCTACGAGCAGTACGTC. Translated: CASSNPGLLVYEQYV.

The chain joins TRBV18 to TRBJ2-7; TRBD2 might be the D (5 bases). The CDR3 consists of 13 residues. The germline CDR1 and CDR2 sequences are KGHSH and LQKENI. V was clipped by 2 bases and J by 2 bases, with 7 bases between them. CDR3 residues: CASSPSGTYEQYV. CDR3 coding DNA: TGTGCCAGCTCACCATCCGGGACCTACGAGCAGTACGTC.

This clone was detected only a few times. One base away lies a much larger clone, so this may be a sequencing read error. The chain is built from TRBV6-5 and TRBJ2-6; D is unclear. This CDR3 comprises 12 residues. The V end lost 4 bases, the J end lost 2 bases, and 0 bases lay between the germline ends. Germline CDR1 is MNHEY and CDR2 is SVGAGI. The CDR3 region is CASSSGANVLTF. DNA of the CDR3: TGTGCCAGCAGTTCTGGGGCCAACGTCCTGACTTTC.

The rearrangement links TRBV19 to TRBJ1-2, with D unresolved. This CDR3 is 13 amino acids long. V was trimmed by 9 bases and J by 5 bases, leaving 16 bases between them. The germline V gene encodes CDR1 LNHDA and CDR2 SQIVND (reference sequence). In nucleotides, the CDR3 is TGTGCCAGCAGTCCTGGGAAGAGGTATGGCTACACCTTC. As protein: CASSPGKRYGYTF.

This clone was seen only a few times. J is TRBJ2-3 and V is TRBV23-1; D is possibly TRBD1 (5 bases). TRBV23-1 is assigned to the ORF class and has an uncertain function. The CDR3 runs to 17 residues. With 2 bases removed from V and 3 bases from J, the gap between germline ends came to 18 bases. DNA of the CDR3: TGCGCCAGCAGTCAAACCCTGCAGGGCACGCGGACAGATACGCAGTATTTT. Translating gives CASSQTLQGTRTDTQYF.